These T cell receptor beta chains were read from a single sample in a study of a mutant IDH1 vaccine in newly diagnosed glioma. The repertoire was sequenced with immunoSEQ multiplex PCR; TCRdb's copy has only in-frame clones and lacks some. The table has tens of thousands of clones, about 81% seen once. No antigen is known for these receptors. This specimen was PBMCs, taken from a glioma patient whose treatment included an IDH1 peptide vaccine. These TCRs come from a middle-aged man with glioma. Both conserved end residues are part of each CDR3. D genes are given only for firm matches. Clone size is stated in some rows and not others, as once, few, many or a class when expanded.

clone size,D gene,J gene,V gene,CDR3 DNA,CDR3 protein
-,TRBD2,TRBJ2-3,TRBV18,TGTGCCAGCTCACCCCTTCCGGGAACTAGCGGGGGTAGCACAGATACGCAGTATTTT,CASSPLPGTSGGSTDTQYF
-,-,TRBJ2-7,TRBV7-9,TGTGCCAGCAGCTTCTTCCCGTTCGAGGCTAGCGTGTCCTACGAGCAGTACTTC,CASSFFPFEASVSYEQYF
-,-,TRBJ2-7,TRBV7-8,TGTGCCAGCGTGCTTGGTAGGACAATTAGCGAGCAGTACTTC,CASVLGRTISEQYF
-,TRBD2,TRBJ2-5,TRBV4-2,TGTGCCAGCAGCCAAGGACCTAGCGGGGGGGCTAAGGAGCAGTACTTC,CASSQGPSGGAKEQYF
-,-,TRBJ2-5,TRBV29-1,TGCAGCGTTTCCGACAGGTACCAAGAGACCCAGTACTTC,CSVSDRYQETQYF
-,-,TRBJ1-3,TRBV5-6,TGTGCCAGCAAACAACAGGGTTATGGAAACACCATATATTTT,CASKQQGYGNTIYF
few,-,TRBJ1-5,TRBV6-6,TGTGCCAGCAGTTATGGCACCGATCAGCCCCAGCATTTT,CASSYGTDQPQHF
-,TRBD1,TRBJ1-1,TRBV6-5,TGTGCCAGCAGGGACAGGGAGGGCACTGAAGCTTTCTTT,CASRDREGTEAFF
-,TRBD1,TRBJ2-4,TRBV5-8,TGTGCCAGCAGCATACAGGGGACGATCGCCAAAAACATTCAGTACTTC,CASSIQGTIAKNIQYF
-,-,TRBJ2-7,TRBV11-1,TGTGCCAGCAGCTCGACGGGCCGTTCGTTCTACGAGCAGTACTTC,CASSSTGRSFYEQYF
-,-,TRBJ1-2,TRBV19,TGTGCCAGTACCAGTATTCCGGGGGGAGCCTCGGGCTATGGCTACACCTTC,CASTSIPGGASGYGYTF
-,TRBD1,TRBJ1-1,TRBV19,TGTGCCAGTAGTATTCGGACAGGAATGAACACTGAAGCTTTCTTT,CASSIRTGMNTEAFF
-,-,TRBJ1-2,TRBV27,TGTGCCAGCAGTTTATTATCCGGGCCTCACTATGGCTACACCTTC,CASSLLSGPHYGYTF
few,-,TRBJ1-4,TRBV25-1,TGTGCCAGCAGAGATGAAAAACTGTTTTTT,CASRDEKLFF
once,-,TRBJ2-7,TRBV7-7,TGTGCTAGCAGCTTAAGCCGGTTCTCCTACGAGCAGTACTTC,CASSLSRFSYEQYF
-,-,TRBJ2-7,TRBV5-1,TGCGCCAGCAGCTCGGACCCAAGCTCCTACGAGCAGTACTTC,CASSSDPSSYEQYF